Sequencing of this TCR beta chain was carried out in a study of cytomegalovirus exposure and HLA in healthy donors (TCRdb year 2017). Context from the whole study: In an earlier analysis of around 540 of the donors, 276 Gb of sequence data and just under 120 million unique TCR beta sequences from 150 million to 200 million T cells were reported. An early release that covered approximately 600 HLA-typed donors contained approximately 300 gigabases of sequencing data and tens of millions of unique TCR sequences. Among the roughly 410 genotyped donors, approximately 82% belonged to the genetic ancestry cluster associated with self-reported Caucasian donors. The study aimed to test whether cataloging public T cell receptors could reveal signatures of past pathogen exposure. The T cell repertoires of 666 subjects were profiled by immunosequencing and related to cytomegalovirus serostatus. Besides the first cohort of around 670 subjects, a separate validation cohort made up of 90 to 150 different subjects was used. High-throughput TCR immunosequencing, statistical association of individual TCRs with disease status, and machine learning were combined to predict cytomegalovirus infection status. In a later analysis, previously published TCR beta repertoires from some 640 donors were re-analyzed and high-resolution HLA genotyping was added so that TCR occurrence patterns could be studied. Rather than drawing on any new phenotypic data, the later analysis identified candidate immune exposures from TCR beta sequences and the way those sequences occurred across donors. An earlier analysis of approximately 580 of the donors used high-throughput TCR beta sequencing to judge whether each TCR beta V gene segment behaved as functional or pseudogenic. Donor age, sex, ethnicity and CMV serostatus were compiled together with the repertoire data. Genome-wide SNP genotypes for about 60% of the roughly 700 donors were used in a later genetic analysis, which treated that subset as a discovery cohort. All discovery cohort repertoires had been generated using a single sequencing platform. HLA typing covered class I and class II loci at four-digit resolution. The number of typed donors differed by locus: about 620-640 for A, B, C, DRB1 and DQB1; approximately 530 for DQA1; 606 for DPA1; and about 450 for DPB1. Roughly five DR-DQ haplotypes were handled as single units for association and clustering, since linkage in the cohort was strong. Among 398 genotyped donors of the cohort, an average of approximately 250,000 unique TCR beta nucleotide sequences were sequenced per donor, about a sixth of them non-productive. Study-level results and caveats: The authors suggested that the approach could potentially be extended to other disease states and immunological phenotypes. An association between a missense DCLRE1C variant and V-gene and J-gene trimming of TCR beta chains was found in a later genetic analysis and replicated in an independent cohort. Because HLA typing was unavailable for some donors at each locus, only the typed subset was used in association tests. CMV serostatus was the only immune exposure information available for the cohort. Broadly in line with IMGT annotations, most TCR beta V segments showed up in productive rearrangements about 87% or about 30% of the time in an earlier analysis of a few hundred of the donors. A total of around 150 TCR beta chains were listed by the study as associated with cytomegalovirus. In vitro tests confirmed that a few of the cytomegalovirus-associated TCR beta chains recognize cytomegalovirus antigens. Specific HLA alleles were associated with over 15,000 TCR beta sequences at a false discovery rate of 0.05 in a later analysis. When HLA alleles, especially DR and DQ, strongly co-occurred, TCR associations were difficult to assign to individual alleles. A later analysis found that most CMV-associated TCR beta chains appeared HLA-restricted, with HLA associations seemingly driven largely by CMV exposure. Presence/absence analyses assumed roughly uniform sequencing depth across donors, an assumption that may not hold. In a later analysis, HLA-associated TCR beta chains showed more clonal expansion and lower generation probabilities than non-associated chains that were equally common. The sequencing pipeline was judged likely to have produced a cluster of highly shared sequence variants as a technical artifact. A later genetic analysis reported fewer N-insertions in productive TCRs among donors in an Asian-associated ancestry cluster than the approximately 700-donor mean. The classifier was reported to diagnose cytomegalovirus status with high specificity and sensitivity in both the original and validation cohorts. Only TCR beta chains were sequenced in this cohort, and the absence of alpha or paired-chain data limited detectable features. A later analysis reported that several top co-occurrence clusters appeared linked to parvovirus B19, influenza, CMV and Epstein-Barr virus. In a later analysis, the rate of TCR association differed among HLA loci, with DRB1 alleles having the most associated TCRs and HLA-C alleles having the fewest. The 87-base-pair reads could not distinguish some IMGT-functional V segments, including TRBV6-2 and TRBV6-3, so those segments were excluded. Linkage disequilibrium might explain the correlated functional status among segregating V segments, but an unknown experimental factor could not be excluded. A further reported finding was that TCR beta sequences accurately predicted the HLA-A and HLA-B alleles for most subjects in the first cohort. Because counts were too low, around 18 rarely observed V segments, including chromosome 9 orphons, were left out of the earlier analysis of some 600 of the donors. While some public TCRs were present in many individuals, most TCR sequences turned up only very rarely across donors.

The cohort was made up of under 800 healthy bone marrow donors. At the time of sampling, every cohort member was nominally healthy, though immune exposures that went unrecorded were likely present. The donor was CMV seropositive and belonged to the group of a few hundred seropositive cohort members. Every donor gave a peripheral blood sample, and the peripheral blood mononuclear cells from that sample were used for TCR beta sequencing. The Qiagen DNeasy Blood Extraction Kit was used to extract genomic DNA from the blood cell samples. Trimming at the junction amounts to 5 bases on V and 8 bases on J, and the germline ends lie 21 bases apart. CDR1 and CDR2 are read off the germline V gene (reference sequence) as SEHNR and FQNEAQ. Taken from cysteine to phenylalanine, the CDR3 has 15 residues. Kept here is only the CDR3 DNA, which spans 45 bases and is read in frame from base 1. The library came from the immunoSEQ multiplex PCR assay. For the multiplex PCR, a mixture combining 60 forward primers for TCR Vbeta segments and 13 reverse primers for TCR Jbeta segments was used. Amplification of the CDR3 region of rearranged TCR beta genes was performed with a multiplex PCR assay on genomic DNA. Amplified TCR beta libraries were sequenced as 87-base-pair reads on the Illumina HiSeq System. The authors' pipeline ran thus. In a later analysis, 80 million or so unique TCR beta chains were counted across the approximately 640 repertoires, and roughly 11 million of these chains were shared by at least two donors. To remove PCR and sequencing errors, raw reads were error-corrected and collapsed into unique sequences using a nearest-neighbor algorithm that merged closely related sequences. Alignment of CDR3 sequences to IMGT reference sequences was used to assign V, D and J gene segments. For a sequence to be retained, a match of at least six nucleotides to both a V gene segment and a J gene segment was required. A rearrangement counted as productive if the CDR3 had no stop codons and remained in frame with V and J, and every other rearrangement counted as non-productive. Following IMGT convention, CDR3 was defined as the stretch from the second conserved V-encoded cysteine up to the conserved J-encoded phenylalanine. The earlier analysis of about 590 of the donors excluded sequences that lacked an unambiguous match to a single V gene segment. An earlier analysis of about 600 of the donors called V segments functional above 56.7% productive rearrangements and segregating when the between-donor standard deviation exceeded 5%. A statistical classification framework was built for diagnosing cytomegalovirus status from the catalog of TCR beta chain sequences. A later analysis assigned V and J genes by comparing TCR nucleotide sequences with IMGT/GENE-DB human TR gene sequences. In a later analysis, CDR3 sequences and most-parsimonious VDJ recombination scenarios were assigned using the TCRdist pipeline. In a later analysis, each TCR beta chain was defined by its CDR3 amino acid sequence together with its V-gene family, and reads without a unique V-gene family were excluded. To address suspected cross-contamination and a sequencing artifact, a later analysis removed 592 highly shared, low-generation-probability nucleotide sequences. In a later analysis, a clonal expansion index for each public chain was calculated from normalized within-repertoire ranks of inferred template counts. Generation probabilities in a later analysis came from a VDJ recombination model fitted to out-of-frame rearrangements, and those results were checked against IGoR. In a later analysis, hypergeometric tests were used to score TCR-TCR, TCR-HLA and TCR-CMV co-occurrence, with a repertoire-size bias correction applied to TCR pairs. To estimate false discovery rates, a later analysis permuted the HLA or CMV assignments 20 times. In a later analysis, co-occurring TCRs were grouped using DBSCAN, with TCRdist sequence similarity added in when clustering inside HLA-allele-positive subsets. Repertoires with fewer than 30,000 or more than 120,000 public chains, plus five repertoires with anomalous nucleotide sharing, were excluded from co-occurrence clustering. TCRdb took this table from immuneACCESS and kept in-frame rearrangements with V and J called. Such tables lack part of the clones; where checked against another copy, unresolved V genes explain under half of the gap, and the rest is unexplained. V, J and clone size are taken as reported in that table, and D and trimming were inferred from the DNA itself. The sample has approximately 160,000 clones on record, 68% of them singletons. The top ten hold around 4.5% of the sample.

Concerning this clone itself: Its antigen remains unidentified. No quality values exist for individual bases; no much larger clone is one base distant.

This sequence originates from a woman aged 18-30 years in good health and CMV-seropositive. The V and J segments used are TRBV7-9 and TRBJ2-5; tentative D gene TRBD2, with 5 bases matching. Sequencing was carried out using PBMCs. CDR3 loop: CASSLMDSRAGTQYF. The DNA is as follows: TGTGCCAGCAGCCTTATGGACTCGCGTGCAGGCACCCAGTACTTC.